The next 3 T cell receptor beta chains were all read from a single sample in a study of early T cells in non-severe SARS-CoV-2 infection. TCRdb redid the calling of the 5' RACE reads with MiXCR, one entry per CDR3 protein. The table lists under 40,000 distinct CDR3 sequences, over 5% of them singletons, with under 7.5% in the top ten. Material for sequencing was whole blood. The receptors here all came from an adult who was a healthcare worker with PCR-confirmed SARS-CoV-2 infection or an uninfected control (not recorded which).

The table lists this clonotype with many counts. V gene TRBV29-1 combines with J gene TRBJ2-4; 9 nucleotides agree with TRBD1. The CDR3 consists of 14 residues. The V gene end was trimmed by 7 bases and the J gene end by 2 bases; junction bases not matched to a gene: 6. Looked up from germline, CDR1 is SQVTM and CDR2 is ANQGSEA. Written as DNA, the CDR3 is TGCAGCGCCGGGACAGGGTCAACCAAAAACATTCAGTACTTC. Its translation: CSAGTGSTKNIQYF.

Many counts were recorded for this clonotype. The rearrangement uses TRBV9 and TRBJ2-6, with D hard to call. Trimming removed 1 base at V and 2 bases at J, with 4 bases between. Germline lookup yields CDR1 SGDLS and CDR2 YYNGEE. The CDR3 extends over 14 amino acids. Here the CDR3 DNA reads TGTGCCAGCAGCGTATCCGCTGGGGCCAACGTCCTGACTTTC. Its translation is CASSVSAGANVLTF.

In its sample, this clonotype was seen a few times. CDR3 DNA sequence: TGCAGTGCTAGAGTCGTAGGTGAGCAGTTCTTC. It specifies CSARVVGEQFF. This chain joins TRBV20-1 and TRBJ2-1, with no clear D. V shed 1 base and J shed 9 bases, with 7 bases lying between them. CDR1 and CDR2 from the germline V gene are DFQATT and SNEGSKA (reference sequence). The CDR3 is made up of 11 amino acids.